This TCR beta chain was captured in a study of T-cell reconstitution after alpha-beta-depleted transplantation in children. Trimming cost V 2 bases and J 7 bases, with 6 bases left between them. The germline V gene has CDR1 MNHEY and CDR2 SVGAGI. The CDR3 covers 13 residues. Unique molecular identifiers were incorporated when the TCRbeta library was constructed. TCRdb itself ran the PCR reads through MiXCR, one entry per CDR3 protein. The table shows about 600,000 distinct CDR3 sequences, with around 23% occurring only once. This clonotype was seen many times. The TCR was taken from a boy in the first two years of life who had a stem cell transplant for acute myeloid leukemia, so the T cells may come from the graft donor. The rearrangement joins TRBV6-5 to TRBJ1-6; weak D call: TRBD1 (5 bases). The source was PBMCs, mostly from graft donor cells, collected 360 days after TCRalphabeta/CD19-depleted stem cell transplant. The CDR3 DNA follows: TGTGCCAGCAGTTACAGGGGAAATTCACCCCTCCACTTT. Protein: CASSYRGNSPLHF.